This T cell receptor beta chain originates from a study of blood T cell repertoires in COVID-19. The overall study: Sources were T cells, B-cell-depleted T cells, or PBMCs; the material itself was cDNA or gDNA.

In the original workflow: Amplification from reference gene primers served as the basis for estimated nucleated cell counts. Libraries were prepared by immunoSEQ multiplex PCR; TCRdb keeps only in-frame clonotypes and omits some of them. For V, J and clone size, that table is used; D and trimming come from the DNA. The sample holds 150,000 to 200,000 clones; approximately 91% are singletons and the top ten take about 2.5%. Trimming at V came to 4 bases and at J to 4 bases, leaving 6 bases not matched to a gene. Germline V gene lookup returns CDR1 SEHNR and CDR2 FQNEAQ (reference sequence). The CDR3 covers 15 residues.

The TCR sequence derives from a man aged 18-30 years with acute or convalescent COVID-19. The V gene is TRBV7-9, the J gene TRBJ1-3; TRBD1 matches 8 bases. Sequencing was done on a sample of peripheral blood. The CDR3 reads CASSSWTGIGNTIYF. The CDR3 coding sequence is TGTGCCAGCAGCTCCTGGACAGGGATCGGAAACACCATATATTTT.